This TCR beta chain was sequenced in a study of CD8 T cells in Susac syndrome. Germline lookup yields CDR1 SEHNR and CDR2 FQNEAQ (reference sequence). Trimming at V came to 5 bases and at J to 0 bases, leaving 2 bases not matched to a gene. The CDR3 has 15 residues. Negative isolation yielded CD8+ and CD4+ T cells; FACS enriched TEMRA cells. Reverse transcription of roughly 0.5 to 1 ug RNA was performed with random hexamers. An immunoSEQ multiplex PCR generated amplified TCR beta CDR3 products spanning 54 Vbeta and 13 Jbeta. TCRdb re-called the immunoSEQ multiplex PCR reads through MiXCR, storing one row per CDR3 protein. The sample records about 120,000 distinct CDR3 sequences, about 93% being singletons.

The sequencing sample was made of CD4+ T cells from PBMCs. The chain combines TRBV7-9 with TRBJ2-4, with 9 positions matching TRBD2. The receptor's source is a human donor in good health. The DNA for the CDR3 is TGTGCCAGCAGCCGAGCGGGAGGAGCCAAAAACATTCAGTACTTC. It codes for CASSRAGGAKNIQYF.